This entry lists 10 T cell receptor beta chains sequenced from one sample in a study of resident and recirculating memory T cells in vitiligo. Only in-frame clones appear in the TCRdb table, and some are missing; sequencing was by immunoSEQ multiplex PCR. The repertoire holds roughly 40,000 clones, with about nine tenths as singletons. The sequenced sample consisted of blood. The receptors were gathered from a male donor with vitiligo.

This chain connects TRBV9 to TRBJ1-2; no clear D. CDR1 is SGDLS and CDR2 is YYNGEE in the germline V gene. The CDR3 is 14 residues long. V was cut by 0 bases and J by 0 bases, with 6 bases left in between. CDR3 coding DNA: TGTGCCAGCAGCGTAGGTCCAACTAACTATGGCTACACCTTC. Encoded protein: CASSVGPTNYGYTF.

This clone was counted a single time. The chain combines TRBV14 with TRBJ2-3; 7 bases agree with TRBD1. The CDR3 runs 17 residues. The ends lost 2 bases at V and 1 base at J; junction bases unmatched: 9. Germline CDR1 is SGHDN and CDR2 is FVKESK. The CDR3 sequence is CASSQYETGWGTDTQYF. CDR3 sequence (DNA): TGTGCCAGCAGCCAATATGAGACAGGGTGGGGCACAGATACGCAGTATTTT.

The rearrangement joins TRBV7-8 to TRBJ2-4; TRBD2 agrees at 11 bases. The CDR3 covers 16 residues. J lost 7 bases, V lost 1 base, and 6 bases had no gene match. CDR1 SGHVS and CDR2 FQNEAQ come from the germline V gene. The CDR3 protein is CASSLVSGGAGNIQYF. CDR3 sequence (DNA): TGTGCCAGCAGCTTAGTTAGCGGGGGGGCGGGGAACATTCAGTACTTC.

The rearrangement uses TRBV7-2 and TRBJ1-1; weak D call: TRBD1 (5 bases). The CDR3 covers 13 residues. Germline loops: CDR1 SGHTA, CDR2 FQGNSA. The ends were cut back, 4 bases at V and 7 bases at J, with 13 bases in the middle. In DNA form, the CDR3 reads TGTGCCAGCAGCTCGCAGGGTGGGTATGAAGCTTTCTTT. The encoded protein is CASSSQGGYEAFF.

The J gene is TRBJ2-7, the V gene TRBV9; 7 nucleotides align to TRBD1. The CDR3 covers 14 residues. Trimming removed 0 bases from V and 5 bases from J; junction bases left unmatched: 5. Germline V gene lookup returns CDR1 SGDLS and CDR2 YYNGEE. The DNA of the CDR3 is TGTGCCAGCAGCGTAGAGGGGGCAAACGACGAGCAGTACTTC. Translating gives CASSVEGANDEQYF.

The V call is TRBV5-1, the J call TRBJ2-7; no clear D. Germline lookup yields CDR1 SGHRS and CDR2 YFSETQ. The CDR3 is 13 residues long. Between the trimmed V and J ends, which lost 3 bases and 6 bases, there was a span of 13 bases. Here the CDR3 reads CASSWAPSAEQYF. For the CDR3, the DNA is TGCGCCAGCAGCTGGGCCCCGTCCGCCGAGCAGTACTTC.

The chain joins TRBV7-3 to TRBJ2-3; 8 bases match TRBD2. The CDR3 runs to 15 residues. CDR1 and CDR2 (germline): SGHTA, FQGTGA. With V trimmed by 6 bases and J by 1 base, 6 bases remained unmatched. The CDR3 spells CASSSGGAGTDTQYF. The CDR3 DNA reads TGTGCCAGCAGTTCGGGGGGGGCGGGCACAGATACGCAGTATTTT.

The chain couples TRBV7-9 to TRBJ2-1; perhaps TRBD1 as D (5 bases). This CDR3 has 17 residues. CDR1 SEHNR and CDR2 FQNEAQ come from the germline V gene (reference sequence). Trimming left V 1 base short and J 2 bases short, with 15 bases between. The chain's CDR3 is CASSLEGHPLTYNEQFF. CDR3 bases: TGTGCCAGCAGCTTAGAGGGGCACCCTTTAACCTACAATGAGCAGTTCTTC.

This clone was seen only once. J is TRBJ2-1 and V is TRBV7-3; TRBD2 matches 10 bases. The CDR3 length is 15 residues. V shed 5 bases and J 8 bases; nucleotides not matched to a gene: 9. Germline V lookup: CDR1 SGHTA, CDR2 FQGTGA. The CDR3, as DNA: TGTGCCAGCAGCATAGCGGGGGGACATGCCGATGAGCAGTTCTTC. It encodes CASSIAGGHADEQFF.

This clone was recorded once. The chain has TRBV5-4 and TRBJ1-1; D uncertain. CDR1 and CDR2 (germline): SGHNT, YYREEE (reference sequence). The CDR3 length is 16 residues. Trimming removed 3 bases from V and 1 base from J, with 16 bases in between. Here the CDR3 reads CASSSLGVAQNTEAFF. For the CDR3, the DNA is TGTGCCAGCAGCTCACTCGGGGTGGCCCAGAACACTGAAGCTTTCTTT.